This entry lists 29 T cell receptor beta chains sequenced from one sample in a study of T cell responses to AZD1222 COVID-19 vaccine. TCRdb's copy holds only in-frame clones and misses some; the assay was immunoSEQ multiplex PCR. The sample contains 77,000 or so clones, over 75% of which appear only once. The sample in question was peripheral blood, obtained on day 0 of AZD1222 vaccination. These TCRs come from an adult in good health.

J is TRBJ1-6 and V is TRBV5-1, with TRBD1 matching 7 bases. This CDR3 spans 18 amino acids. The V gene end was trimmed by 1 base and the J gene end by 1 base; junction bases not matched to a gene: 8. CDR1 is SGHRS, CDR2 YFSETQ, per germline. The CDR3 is CASSLTGTAFSYNSPLHF. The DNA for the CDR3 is TGCGCCAGCAGCTTGACCGGGACAGCATTTTCCTATAATTCACCCCTCCACTTT.

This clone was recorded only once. The CDR3 coding sequence is TGTGCCAGCAGTACATCCGCGGGAAACACCATATATTTT. Translating it yields CASSTSAGNTIYF. This sequence joins TRBV3-1 (or the pseudogene TRBV3-2) and TRBJ1-3, with D hard to call. V was pared by 6 bases and J by 4 bases, with 10 bases between. The CDR3 is 13 amino acids. Germline V CDR1 and CDR2: LGHDT, YNNKEL (reference sequence).

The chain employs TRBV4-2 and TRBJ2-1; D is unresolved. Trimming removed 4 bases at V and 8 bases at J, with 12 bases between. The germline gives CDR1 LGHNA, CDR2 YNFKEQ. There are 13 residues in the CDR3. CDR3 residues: CASSPNQIDEQFF. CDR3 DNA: TGTGCCAGCAGCCCAAACCAGATAGATGAGCAGTTCTTC.

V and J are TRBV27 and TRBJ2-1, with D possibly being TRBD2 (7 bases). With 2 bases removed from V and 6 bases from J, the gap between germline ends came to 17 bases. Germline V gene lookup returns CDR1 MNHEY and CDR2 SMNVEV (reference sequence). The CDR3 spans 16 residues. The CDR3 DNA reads TGTGCCAGCAGTTTAGGCTTCGGGGGGCGCTCCAATGAGCAGTTCTTC. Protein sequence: CASSLGFGGRSNEQFF.

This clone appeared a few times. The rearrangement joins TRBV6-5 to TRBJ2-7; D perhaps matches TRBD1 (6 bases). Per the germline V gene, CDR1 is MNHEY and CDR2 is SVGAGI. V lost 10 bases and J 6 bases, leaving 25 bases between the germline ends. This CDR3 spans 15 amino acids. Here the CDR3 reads CAIRLQGSPDGEQYF. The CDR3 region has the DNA TGTGCCATTCGCCTACAGGGTTCTCCCGATGGCGAGCAGTACTTC.

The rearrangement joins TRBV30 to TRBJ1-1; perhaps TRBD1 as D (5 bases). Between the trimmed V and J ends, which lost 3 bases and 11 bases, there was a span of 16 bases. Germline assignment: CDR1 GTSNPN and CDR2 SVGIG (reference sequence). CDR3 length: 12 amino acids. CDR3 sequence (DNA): TGTGCCTGGAGCCCAGGGATCATTGGGGCTTTCTTT. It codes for CAWSPGIIGAFF.

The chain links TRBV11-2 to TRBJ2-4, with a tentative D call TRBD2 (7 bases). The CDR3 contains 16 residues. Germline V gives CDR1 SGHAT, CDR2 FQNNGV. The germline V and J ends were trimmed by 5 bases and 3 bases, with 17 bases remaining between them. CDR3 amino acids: CASSLLRGAGKNIQYF. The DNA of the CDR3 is TGTGCCAGCAGCCTTCTCCGGGGGGCTGGCAAAAACATTCAGTACTTC.

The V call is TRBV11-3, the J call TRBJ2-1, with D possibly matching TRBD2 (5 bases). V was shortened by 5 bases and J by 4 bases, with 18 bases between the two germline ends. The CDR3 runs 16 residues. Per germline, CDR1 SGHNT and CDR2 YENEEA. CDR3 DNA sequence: TGTGCCAGCAGCGCCCGTAGTAGCGACCTTTACAATGAGCAGTTCTTC. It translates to CASSARSSDLYNEQFF.

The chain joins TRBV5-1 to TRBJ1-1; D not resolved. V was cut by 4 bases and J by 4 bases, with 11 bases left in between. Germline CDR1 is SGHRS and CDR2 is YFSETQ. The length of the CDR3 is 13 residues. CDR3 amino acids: CASSPGSPTEAFF. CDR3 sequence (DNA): TGCGCCAGCAGCCCCGGCAGCCCCACTGAAGCTTTCTTT.

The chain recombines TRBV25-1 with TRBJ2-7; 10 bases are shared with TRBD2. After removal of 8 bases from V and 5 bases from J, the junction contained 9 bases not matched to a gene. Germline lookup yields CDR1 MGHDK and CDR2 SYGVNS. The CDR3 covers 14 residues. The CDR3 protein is CASAVLAGAHEQYF. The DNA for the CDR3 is TGTGCCAGCGCCGTTCTAGCGGGAGCTCACGAGCAGTACTTC.

The CDR3 DNA reads TGTGCCAGCAGTTACGACAGGGTGAACACAGATACGCAGTATTTT. Encoded protein: CASSYDRVNTDTQYF. The rearrangement joins TRBV6-2 or TRBV6-3 to TRBJ2-3, with 7 bases matching TRBD1. CDR3 length equals 15 residues. Germline V gene data show CDR1 as MNHEY and CDR2 as SVGEGT. V gave up 2 bases and J gave up 2 bases; unmatched junction bases: 4.

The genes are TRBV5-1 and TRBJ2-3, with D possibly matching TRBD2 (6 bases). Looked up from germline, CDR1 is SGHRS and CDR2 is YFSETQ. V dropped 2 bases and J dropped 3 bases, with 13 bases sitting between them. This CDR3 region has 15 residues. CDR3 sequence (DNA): TGCGCCAGCAGCTTCCAGGAGGGAAGAACAGATACGCAGTATTTT. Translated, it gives CASSFQEGRTDTQYF.

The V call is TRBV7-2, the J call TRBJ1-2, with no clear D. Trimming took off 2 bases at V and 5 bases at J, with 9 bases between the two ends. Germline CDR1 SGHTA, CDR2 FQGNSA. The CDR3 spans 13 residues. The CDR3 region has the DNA TGTGCCAGCAGCTTAAAGGGAGAATATGGCTACACCTTC. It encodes CASSLKGEYGYTF. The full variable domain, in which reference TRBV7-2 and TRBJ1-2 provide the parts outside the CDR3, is GAGVSQSPSNKVTEKGKDVELRCDPISGHTALYWYRQSLGQGLEFLIYFQGNSAPDKSGLPSDRFSAERTGGSVSTLTIQRTQQEDSAVYLCASSLKGEYGYTFGSGTRLTVV.

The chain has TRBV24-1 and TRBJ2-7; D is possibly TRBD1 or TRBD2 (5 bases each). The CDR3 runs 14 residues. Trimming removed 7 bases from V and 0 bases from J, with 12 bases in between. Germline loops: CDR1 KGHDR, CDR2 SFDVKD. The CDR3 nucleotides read TGTGCCACCAGCGGGACGGGGAGCTCCTACGAGCAGTACTTC. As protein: CATSGTGSSYEQYF.

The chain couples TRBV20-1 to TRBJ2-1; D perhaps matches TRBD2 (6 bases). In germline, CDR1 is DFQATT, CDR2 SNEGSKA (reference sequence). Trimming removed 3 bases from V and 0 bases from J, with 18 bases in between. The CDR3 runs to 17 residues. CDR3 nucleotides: TGCAGTGCTAGTAGAGGTTTGGCGGGGCCCTCCTACAATGAGCAGTTCTTC. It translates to CSASRGLAGPSYNEQFF.

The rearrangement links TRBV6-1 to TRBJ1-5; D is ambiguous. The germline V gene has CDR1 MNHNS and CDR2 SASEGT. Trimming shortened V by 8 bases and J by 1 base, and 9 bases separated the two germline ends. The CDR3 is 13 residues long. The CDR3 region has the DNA TGTGCCAGCGTTGTGGGAAGCAATCAGCCCCAGCATTTT. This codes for CASVVGSNQPQHF.

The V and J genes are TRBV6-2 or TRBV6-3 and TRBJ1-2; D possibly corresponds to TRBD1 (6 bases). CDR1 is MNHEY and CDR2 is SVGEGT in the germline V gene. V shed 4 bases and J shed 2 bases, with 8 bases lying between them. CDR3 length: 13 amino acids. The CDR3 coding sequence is TGTGCCAGCAGTTGGACAGAGAACTATGGCTACACCTTC. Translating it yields CASSWTENYGYTF.

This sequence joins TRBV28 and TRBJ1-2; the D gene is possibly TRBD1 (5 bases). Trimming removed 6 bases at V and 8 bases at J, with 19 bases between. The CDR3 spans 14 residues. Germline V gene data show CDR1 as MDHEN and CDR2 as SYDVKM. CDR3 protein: CASSPGRASGGYTF. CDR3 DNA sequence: TGTGCCAGCAGCCCAGGGAGGGCTTCAGGAGGCTACACCTTC.

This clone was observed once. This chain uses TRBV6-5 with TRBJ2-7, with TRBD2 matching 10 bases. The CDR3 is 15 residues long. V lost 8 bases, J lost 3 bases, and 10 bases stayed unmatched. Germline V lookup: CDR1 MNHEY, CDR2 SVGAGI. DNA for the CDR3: TGTGCCAGCGAGACTAGCGGGCTTGGAGGCTACGAGCAGTACTTC. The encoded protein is CASETSGLGGYEQYF.

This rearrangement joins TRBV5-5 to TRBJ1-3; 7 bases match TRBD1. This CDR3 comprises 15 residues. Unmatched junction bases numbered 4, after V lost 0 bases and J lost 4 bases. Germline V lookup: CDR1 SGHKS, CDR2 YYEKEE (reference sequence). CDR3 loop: CASSLEGAPGNTIYF. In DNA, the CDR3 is TGTGCCAGCAGCTTGGAGGGGGCGCCGGGAAACACCATATATTTT.

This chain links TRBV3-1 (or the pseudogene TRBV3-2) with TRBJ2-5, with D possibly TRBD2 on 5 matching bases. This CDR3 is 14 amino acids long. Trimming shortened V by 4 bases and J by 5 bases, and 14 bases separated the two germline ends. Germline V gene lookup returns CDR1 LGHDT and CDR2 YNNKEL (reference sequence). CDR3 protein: CASSLEIERETQYF. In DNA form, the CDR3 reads TGTGCCAGCAGCCTTGAAATAGAGCGGGAGACCCAGTACTTC.

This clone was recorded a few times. CDR3 sequence (DNA): TGTGCCAGCAGCCAAGATATAGGACAGGGGCTCGATGAGCAGTTCTTC. It encodes CASSQDIGQGLDEQFF. This chain connects TRBV4-2 to TRBJ2-1, with 9 bases fitting TRBD1. V dropped 0 bases and J dropped 8; count of bases not matched to a gene: 8. The CDR3 sequence is 16 residues long. The germline gives CDR1 LGHNA, CDR2 YNFKEQ.

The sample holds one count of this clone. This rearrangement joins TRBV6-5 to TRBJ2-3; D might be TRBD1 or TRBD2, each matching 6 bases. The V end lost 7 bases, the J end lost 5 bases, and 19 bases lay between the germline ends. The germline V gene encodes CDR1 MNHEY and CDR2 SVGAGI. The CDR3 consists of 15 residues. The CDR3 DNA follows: TGTGCCAGCAATCAAAGAGGGGGGCGGGGAGATACGCAGTATTTT. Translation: CASNQRGGRGDTQYF.

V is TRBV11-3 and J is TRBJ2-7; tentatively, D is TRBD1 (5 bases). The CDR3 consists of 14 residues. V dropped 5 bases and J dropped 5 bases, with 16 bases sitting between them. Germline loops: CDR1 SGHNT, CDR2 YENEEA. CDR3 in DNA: TGTGCCAGCAGCCTAACCCTCACAGGCGACGAGCAGTACTTC. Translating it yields CASSLTLTGDEQYF. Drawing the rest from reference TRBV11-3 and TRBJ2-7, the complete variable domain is EAGVVQSPRYKIIEKKQPVAFWCNPISGHNTLYWYLQNLGQGPELLIRYENEEAVDDSQLPKDRFSAERLKGVDSTLKIQPAELGDSAVYLCASSLTLTGDEQYFGPGTRLTVT.

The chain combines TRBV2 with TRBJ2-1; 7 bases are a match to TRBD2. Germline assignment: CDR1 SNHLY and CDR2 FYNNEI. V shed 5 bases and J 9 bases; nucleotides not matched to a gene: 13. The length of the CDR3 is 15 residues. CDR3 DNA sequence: TGTGCCAGCAGTTTAGCGGGCCCTGGCGGAAGTGAGCAGTTCTTC. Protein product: CASSLAGPGGSEQFF.

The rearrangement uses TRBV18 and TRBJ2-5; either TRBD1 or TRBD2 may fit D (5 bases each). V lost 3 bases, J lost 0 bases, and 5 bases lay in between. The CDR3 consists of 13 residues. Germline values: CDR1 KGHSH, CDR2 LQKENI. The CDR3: CASSPGHQETQYF. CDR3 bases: TGTGCCAGCTCACCGGGACACCAAGAGACCCAGTACTTC.

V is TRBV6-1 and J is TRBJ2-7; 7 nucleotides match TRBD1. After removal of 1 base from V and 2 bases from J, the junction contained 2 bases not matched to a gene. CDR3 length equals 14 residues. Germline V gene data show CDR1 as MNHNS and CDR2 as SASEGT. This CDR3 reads CASSEGTGTYEQYF. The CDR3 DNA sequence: TGTGCCAGCAGTGAAGGGACAGGTACCTACGAGCAGTACTTC.

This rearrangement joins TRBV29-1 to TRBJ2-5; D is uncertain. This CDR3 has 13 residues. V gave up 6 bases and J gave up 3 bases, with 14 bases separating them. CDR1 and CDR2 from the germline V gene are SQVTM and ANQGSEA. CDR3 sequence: CSVASGPEETQYF. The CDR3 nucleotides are TGCAGCGTCGCAAGTGGGCCCGAAGAGACCCAGTACTTC.

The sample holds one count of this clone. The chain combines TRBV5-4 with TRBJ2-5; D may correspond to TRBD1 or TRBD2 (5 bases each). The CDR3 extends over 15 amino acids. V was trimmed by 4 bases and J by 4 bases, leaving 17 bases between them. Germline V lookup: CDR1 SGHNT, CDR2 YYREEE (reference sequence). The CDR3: CASSEPGRQSETQYF. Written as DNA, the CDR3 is TGTGCCAGCAGCGAACCGGGACGACAATCAGAGACCCAGTACTTC.